This T cell receptor beta chain is from a study of CD8 T cells in ankylosing spondylitis. This CDR3 is 12 amino acids long. Germline V gene sequence: CDR1 DFQATT, CDR2 SNEGSKA (reference sequence). V was pared by 2 bases and J by 9 bases, with 13 bases between. One entry per CDR3 protein, called by TCRdb with MiXCR from the 5' RACE reads. The data contain some 400,000 distinct CDR3 sequences, about a fifth of them singletons. Whole-study findings and limits: A TCR beta motif made of about 8 highly homologous variants seemed typical of ankylosing spondylitis blood.

As to this clonotype: Its matching antigen is unknown.

V is TRBV20-1 and J is TRBJ1-1, with D perhaps TRBD1 (6 bases). This TCR was sampled from a male donor with ankylosing spondylitis. The sequencing sample was made of blood, either unsorted or a sorted T cell fraction (not recorded which). The CDR3 sequence is CSARLPGAQAFF. DNA for the CDR3: TGCAGTGCTAGATTGCCGGGGGCTCAAGCTTTCTTT.